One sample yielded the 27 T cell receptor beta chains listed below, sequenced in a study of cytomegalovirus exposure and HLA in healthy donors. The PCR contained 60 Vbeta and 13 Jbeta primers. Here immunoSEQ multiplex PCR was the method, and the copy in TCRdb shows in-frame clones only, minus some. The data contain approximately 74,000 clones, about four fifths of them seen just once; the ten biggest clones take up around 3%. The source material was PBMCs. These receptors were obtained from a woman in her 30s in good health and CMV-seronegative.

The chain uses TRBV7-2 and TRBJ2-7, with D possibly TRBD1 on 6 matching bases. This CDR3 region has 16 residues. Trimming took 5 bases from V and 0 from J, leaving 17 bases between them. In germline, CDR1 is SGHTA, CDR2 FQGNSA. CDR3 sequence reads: CASSTGRQVVSYEQYF. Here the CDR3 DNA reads TGTGCCAGCAGCACAGGCCGACAGGTCGTCTCCTACGAGCAGTACTTC.

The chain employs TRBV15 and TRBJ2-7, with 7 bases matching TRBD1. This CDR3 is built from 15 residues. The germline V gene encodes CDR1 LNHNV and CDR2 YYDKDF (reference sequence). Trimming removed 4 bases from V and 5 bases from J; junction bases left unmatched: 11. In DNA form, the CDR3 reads TGTGCCACCAGCAAGACAGGGTCCTCGTGGGACGAGCAGTACTTC. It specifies CATSKTGSSWDEQYF.

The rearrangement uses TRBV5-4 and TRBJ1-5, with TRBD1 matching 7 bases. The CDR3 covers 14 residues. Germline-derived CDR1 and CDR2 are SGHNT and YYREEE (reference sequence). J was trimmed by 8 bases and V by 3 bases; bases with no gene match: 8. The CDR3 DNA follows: TGTGCCAGCAGCTCGGACAGGCACGGTGAGCCCCAGCATTTT. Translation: CASSSDRHGEPQHF.

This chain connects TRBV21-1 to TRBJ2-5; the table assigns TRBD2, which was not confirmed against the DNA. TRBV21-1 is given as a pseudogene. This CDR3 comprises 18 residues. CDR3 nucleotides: TGTGCCAGCAGCAAAGAGGGGGTGGGAGCGGGGGGGCAAGAGACCCAGTACTTC. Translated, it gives CASSKEGVGAGGQETQYF.

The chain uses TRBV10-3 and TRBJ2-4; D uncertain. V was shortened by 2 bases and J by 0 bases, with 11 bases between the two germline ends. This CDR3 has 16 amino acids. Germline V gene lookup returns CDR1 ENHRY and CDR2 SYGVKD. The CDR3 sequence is CAISETVRRAKNIQYF. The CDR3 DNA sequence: TGTGCCATCAGTGAGACAGTCCGACGAGCCAAAAACATTCAGTACTTC.

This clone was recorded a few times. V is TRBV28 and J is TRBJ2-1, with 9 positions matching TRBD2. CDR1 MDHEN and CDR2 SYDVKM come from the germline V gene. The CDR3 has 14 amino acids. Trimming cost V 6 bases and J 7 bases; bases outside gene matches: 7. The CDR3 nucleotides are TGTGCCAGCAGGAAGGGACTAGCAGGGAATGAGCAGTTCTTC. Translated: CASRKGLAGNEQFF. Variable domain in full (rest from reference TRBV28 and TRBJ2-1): DVKVTQSSRYLVKRTGEKVFLECVQDMDHENMFWYRQDPGLGLRLIYFSYDVKMKEKGDIPEGYSVSREKKERFSLILESASTNQTSMYLCASRKGLAGNEQFFGPGTRLTVL.

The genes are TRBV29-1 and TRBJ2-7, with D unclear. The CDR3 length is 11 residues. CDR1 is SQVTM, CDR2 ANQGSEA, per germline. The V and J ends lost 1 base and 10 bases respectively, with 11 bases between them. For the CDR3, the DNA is TGCAGCGTTGAAGTCGGCCAGGTTCAGTACTTC. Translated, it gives CSVEVGQVQYF.

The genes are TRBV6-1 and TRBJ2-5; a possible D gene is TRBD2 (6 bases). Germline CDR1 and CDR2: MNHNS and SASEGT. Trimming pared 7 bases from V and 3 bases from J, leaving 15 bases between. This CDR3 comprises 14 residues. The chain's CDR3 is CASNSGPPKETQYF. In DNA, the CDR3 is TGTGCCAGCAACAGCGGGCCGCCCAAAGAGACCCAGTACTTC.

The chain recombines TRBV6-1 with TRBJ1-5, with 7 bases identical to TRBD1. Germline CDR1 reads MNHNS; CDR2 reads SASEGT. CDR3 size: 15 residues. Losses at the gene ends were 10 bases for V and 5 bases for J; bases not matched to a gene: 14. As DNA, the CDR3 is TGTGCCACCTTCGGCGTCGACAGGGCGGATCAGCCCCAGCATTTT. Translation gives CATFGVDRADQPQHF.

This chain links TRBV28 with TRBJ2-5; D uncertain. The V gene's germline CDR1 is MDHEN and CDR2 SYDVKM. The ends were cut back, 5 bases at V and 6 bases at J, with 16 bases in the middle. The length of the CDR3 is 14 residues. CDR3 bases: TGTGCCAGCAGTCCACCCCCTAACCTGCAGACCCAGTACTTC. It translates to CASSPPPNLQTQYF.

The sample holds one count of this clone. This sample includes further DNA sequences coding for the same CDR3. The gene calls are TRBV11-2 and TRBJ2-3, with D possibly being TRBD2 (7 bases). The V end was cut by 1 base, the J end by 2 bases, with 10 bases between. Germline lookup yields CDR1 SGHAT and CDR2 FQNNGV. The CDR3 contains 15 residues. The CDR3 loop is CASSLGGGHTDTQYF. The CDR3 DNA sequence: TGTGCCAGCAGCTTAGGGGGGGGCCACACAGATACGCAGTATTTT.

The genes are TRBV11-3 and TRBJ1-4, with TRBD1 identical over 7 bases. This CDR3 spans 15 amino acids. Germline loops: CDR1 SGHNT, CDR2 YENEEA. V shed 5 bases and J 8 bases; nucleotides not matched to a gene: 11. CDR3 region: CASSETGTDGEKLFF. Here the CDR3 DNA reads TGTGCCAGCAGCGAAACCGGGACAGATGGAGAAAAACTGTTTTTT.

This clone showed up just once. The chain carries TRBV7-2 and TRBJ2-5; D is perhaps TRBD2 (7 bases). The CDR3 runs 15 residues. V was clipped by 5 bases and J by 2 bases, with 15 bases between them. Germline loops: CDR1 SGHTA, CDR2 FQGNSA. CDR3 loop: CASSLNGGRQETQYF. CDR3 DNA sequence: TGTGCCAGCAGCCTAAACGGGGGGCGGCAAGAGACCCAGTACTTC.

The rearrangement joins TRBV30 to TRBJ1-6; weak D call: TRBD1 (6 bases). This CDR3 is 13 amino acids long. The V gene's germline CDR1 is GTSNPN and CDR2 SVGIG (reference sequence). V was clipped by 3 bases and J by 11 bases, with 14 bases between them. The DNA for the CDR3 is TGTGCCTGGAGCGAAGGGGGGGGCGCACCCCTCCACTTT. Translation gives CAWSEGGGAPLHF.

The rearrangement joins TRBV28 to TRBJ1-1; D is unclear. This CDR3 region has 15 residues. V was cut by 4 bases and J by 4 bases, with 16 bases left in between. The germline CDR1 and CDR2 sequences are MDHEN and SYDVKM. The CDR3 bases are TGTGCCAGCAGTTCCCCCCTCCCTCTGAGCACTGAAGCTTTCTTT. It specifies CASSSPLPLSTEAFF.

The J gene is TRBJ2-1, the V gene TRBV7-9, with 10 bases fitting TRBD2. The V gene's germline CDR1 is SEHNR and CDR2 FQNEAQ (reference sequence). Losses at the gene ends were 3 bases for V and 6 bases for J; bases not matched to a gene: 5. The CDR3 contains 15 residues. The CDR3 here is CASSLRLAGVNEQFF. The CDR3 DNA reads TGTGCCAGCAGCTTGAGGCTAGCGGGGGTCAATGAGCAGTTCTTC.

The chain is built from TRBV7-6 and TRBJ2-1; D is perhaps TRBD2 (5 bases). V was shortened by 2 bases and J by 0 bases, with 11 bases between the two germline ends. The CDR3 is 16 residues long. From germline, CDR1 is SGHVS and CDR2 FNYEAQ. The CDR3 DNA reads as TGTGCCAGCAGCTTAAATAGCGTCAGCTCCTACAATGAGCAGTTCTTC. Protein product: CASSLNSVSSYNEQFF.

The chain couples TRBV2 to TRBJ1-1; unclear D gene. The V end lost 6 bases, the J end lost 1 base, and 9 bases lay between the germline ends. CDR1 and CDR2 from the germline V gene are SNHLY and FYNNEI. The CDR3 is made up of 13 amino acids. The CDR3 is CASSQEGNTEAFF. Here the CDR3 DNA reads TGTGCCAGCAGCCAAGAGGGGAACACTGAAGCTTTCTTT.

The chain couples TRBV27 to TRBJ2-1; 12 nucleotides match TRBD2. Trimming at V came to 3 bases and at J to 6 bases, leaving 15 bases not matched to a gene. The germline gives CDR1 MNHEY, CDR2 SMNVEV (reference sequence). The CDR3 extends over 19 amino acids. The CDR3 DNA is TGTGCCAGCAGTTTTGACACTAGCGGGGGGCCCGTGTTGAGCAATGAGCAGTTCTTC. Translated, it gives CASSFDTSGGPVLSNEQFF.

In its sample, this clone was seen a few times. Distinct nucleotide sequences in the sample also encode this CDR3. CDR3 bases: TGTGCCAGTAGTGTGCGGTTAAACACTGAAGCTTTCTTT. Amino acid sequence: CASSVRLNTEAFF. The chain employs TRBV19 and TRBJ1-1; D call uncertain. In germline, CDR1 is LNHDA, CDR2 SQIVND (reference sequence). CDR3 length equals 13 residues. Trimming shortened V by 5 bases and J by 2 bases, and 9 bases separated the two germline ends.

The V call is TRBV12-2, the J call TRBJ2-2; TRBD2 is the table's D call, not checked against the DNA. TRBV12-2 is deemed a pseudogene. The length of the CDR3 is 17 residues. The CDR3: CASRLGFGGPNTGELFF. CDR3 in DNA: TGTGCAAGTCGCTTAGGATTTGGAGGGCCGAACACCGGGGAGCTGTTTTTT.

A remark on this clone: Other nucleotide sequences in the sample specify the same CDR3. CDR3 DNA sequence: TGTGCCAGCAGCCCGGGACAGCCACCGCCCTCACCCCTCCACTTT. Encoded protein: CASSPGQPPPSPLHF. J is TRBJ1-6 and V is TRBV5-4; 7 bases map to TRBD1. J gave up 10 bases and V 4 bases, and 11 bases lay outside the gene matches. This CDR3 is 15 amino acids long. Germline lookup yields CDR1 SGHNT and CDR2 YYREEE (reference sequence).

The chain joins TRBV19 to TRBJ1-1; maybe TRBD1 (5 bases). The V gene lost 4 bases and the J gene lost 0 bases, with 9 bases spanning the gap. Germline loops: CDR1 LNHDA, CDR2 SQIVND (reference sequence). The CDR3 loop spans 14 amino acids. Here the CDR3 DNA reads TGTGCCAGTAGTACCCAGACAGTGAACACTGAAGCTTTCTTT. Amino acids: CASSTQTVNTEAFF.

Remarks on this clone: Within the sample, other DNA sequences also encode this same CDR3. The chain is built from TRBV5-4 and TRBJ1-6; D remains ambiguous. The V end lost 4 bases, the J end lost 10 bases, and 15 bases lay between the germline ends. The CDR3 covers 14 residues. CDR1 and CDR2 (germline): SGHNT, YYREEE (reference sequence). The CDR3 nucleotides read TGTGCCAGCAGCCTGGGAGGGTTACGATCACCCCTCCACTTT. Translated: CASSLGGLRSPLHF.

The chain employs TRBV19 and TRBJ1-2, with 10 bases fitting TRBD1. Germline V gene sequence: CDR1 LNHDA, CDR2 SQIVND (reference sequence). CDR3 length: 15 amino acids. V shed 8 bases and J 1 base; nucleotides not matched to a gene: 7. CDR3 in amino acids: CASHNRDRGNYGYTF. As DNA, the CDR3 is TGTGCCAGTCACAATAGGGACAGGGGTAACTATGGCTACACCTTC.

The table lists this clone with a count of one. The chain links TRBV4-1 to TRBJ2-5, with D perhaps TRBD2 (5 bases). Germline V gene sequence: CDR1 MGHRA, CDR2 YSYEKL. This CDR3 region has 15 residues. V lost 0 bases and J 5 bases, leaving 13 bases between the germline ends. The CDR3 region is CASSQEELRRETQYF. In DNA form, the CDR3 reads TGCGCCAGCAGCCAAGAGGAGCTCAGGAGGGAGACCCAGTACTTC.

The CDR3, as DNA: TGTGCCAGCAGCTTGGACAGATCCTACGAGCAGTACTTC. Its protein is CASSLDRSYEQYF. The V and J genes are TRBV5-4 and TRBJ2-7; D not resolved. Per the germline V gene, CDR1 is SGHNT and CDR2 is YYREEE (reference sequence). Trimming removed 0 bases from V and 1 base from J, with 5 bases in between. The length of the CDR3 is 13 residues.